The source of this T cell receptor delta chain is a study of γδ T cells in repeated Plasmodium falciparum infection. This clone was recorded many times. Its ends do not fully match the called genes, so a read error is possible. TCRdb reanalysed the multiplex PCR reads via CATT. The sample contains roughly 86,000 delta-chain clones, under 1.5% of which appear only once. Germline lookup yields CDR1 GEAIGNYY and CDR2 EKD. This CDR3 is 18 amino acids long. Vgamma9/Vdelta2+ and Vdelta2-negative gammadelta T cells were flow-sorted from PBMC for bulk sequencing. The TCR originated in a pool of human donors (malaria-infected and uninfected, not separated). The sequenced sample was gamma-delta T cells from blood. The chain links TRDV2 to TRDJ1; 11 bases line up with TRDD3. The CDR3 bases are TGTTCCTGTGACACCGTGGAACTGGGGGATAGGGGGACCGATAAACTCATCTTT. It encodes CSCDTVELGDRGTDKLIF.